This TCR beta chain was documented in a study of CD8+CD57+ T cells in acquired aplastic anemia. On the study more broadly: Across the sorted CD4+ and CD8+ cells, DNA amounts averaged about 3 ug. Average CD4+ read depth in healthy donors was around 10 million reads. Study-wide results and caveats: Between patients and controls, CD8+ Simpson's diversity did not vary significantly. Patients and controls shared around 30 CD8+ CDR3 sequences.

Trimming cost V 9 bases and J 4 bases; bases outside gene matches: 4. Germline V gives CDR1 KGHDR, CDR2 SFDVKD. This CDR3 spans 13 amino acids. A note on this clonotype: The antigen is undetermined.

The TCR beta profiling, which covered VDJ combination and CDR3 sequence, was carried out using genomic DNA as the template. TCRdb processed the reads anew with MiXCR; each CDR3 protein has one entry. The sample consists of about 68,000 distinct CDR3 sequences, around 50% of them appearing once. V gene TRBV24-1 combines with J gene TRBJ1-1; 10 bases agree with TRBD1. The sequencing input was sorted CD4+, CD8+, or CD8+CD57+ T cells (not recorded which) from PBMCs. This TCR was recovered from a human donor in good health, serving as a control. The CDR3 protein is CATRGQGVTEAFF. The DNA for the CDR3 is TGTGCCACCCGAGGACAGGGGGTCACTGAAGCTTTCTTT.